Below, 25 T cell receptor beta chains from the same sample are listed, as sequenced in a study of control samples from healthy donors and cancer patients. TCRdb's copy holds only in-frame clones and misses some; the assay was immunoSEQ multiplex PCR. The data contain 95,000 to 110,000 clones, approximately 90% of them singletons. The specimen sequenced was PBMCs. Receptor source: a man in his 60s with lung cancer.

This clone was picked up a small number of times. The chain recombines TRBV11-1 with TRBJ2-1, with 9 nucleotides matching TRBD1. J gave up 6 bases and V 3 bases, and 9 bases lay outside the gene matches. The CDR3 spans 16 residues. Per the germline V gene, CDR1 is SGHAT and CDR2 is FQDESV (reference sequence). The CDR3 nucleotides are TGTGCCAGCAGCTTTAGGGGACAGGGAAGAAGCAATGAGCAGTTCTTC. Its protein is CASSFRGQGRSNEQFF. The full variable domain, completed using reference TRBV11-1 and TRBJ2-1, is EAEVAQSPRYKITEKSQAVAFWCDPISGHATLYWYRQILGQGPELLVQFQDESVVDDSQLPKDRFSAERLKGVDSTLKIQPAELGDSAMYLCASSFRGQGRSNEQFFGPGTRLTVL.

The chain carries TRBV5-1 and TRBJ2-3, with D uncertain. The CDR3 covers 12 residues. The germline CDR1 and CDR2 sequences are SGHRS and YFSETQ. V lost 4 bases to trimming and J lost 2 bases, with 5 bases between them. The CDR3 loop reads CASSQTTDTQYF. The CDR3 bases are TGCGCCAGCAGCCAGACCACAGATACGCAGTATTTT. The full variable domain, completed using reference TRBV5-1 and TRBJ2-3, is KAGVTQTPRYLIKTRGQQVTLSCSPISGHRSVSWYQQTPGQGLQFLFEYFSETQRNKGNFPGRFSGRQFSNSRSEMNVSTLELGDSALYLCASSQTTDTQYFGPGTRLTVL.

The gene calls are TRBV18 and TRBJ1-2; TRBD1 agrees at 8 bases. With 3 bases clipped from V and 0 bases from J, the junction kept 6 bases outside the gene matches. This CDR3 spans 16 amino acids. The germline CDR1 and CDR2 sequences are KGHSH and LQKENI. The CDR3 is CASSPLRDRSNYGYTF. The CDR3 coding sequence is TGTGCCAGCTCACCCCTGCGGGACAGGTCTAACTATGGCTACACCTTC.

This chain uses TRBV24-1 with TRBJ2-5; D is unclear. CDR3 length: 11 residues. The germline V and J ends were trimmed by 1 base and 6 bases, with 2 bases remaining between them. Germline V gives CDR1 KGHDR, CDR2 SFDVKD. CDR3 bases: TGTGCCACCAGTGATTTCCAGACCCAGTACTTC. Amino acid sequence: CATSDFQTQYF.

A word on this clone: The junction departs from germline at one end; a sequencing error may be responsible. For the CDR3, the DNA is TGTGCCGGCAGCTTAGAGGTTTTGGGAGGGCGGAATGAGCAGTTCTTC. Its protein is CAGSLEVLGGRNEQFF. The J gene is TRBJ2-1, the V gene TRBV7-7, with TRBD2 identical over 7 bases. The CDR3 totals 16 residues. CDR1 SSHAT and CDR2 FNYEAQ come from the germline V gene (reference sequence).

The count of this clone is one. The chain carries TRBV7-2 and TRBJ2-5; TRBD2 aligns across 14 bases. The CDR3 contains 18 residues. Germline V gene lookup returns CDR1 SGHTA and CDR2 FQGNSA. With 1 base clipped from V and 4 bases from J, the junction kept 8 bases outside the gene matches. The CDR3 coding sequence is TGTGCCAGCAGCTTAGGTTGGACTAGCGGGGGGTTAGGAGAGACCCAGTACTTC. This gives the protein CASSLGWTSGGLGETQYF.

The rearrangement joins TRBV3-1 (or the pseudogene TRBV3-2) to TRBJ2-1, with D maybe TRBD2 (5 bases). The CDR3 has 15 residues. The V gene's germline CDR1 is LGHDT and CDR2 YNNKEL (reference sequence). V was clipped by 10 bases and J by 7 bases, with 23 bases between them. The CDR3 DNA follows: TGTGCCACCACGCTAGGGTCCGCCTCGGGAAATGAGCAGTTCTTC. Protein sequence: CATTLGSASGNEQFF.

This clone showed up just a few times. The V gene is TRBV15, the J gene TRBJ2-7; possibly TRBD2 for D (5 bases). The CDR3 sequence is 17 residues long. With 0 bases removed from V and 5 bases from J, the gap between germline ends came to 20 bases. Germline lookup yields CDR1 LNHNV and CDR2 YYDKDF (reference sequence). The CDR3, as DNA: TGTGCCACCAGCAGAGATCTGGCCTCGGAGGTAGTCAACGAGCAGTACTTC. Amino acids: CATSRDLASEVVNEQYF.

This chain joins TRBV2 and TRBJ1-5, with D perhaps matching TRBD1 (6 bases). CDR3 length: 13 residues. Germline CDR1 reads SNHLY; CDR2 reads FYNNEI. V was clipped by 6 bases and J by 4 bases, with 10 bases between them. The CDR3 loop is CASRGQPNQPQHF. DNA of the CDR3: TGTGCCAGCAGAGGACAGCCAAATCAGCCCCAGCATTTT.

This chain links TRBV5-1 with TRBJ2-1, with a weak D call TRBD1 (6 bases). The CDR3 loop spans 13 amino acids. The ends were cut back, 0 bases at V and 11 bases at J, with 12 bases in the middle. The germline V gene encodes CDR1 SGHRS and CDR2 YFSETQ. CDR3 sequence (DNA): TGCGCCAGCAGCTTGGATTCAGGGGTTAAGCAGTTCTTC. Residues: CASSLDSGVKQFF. The complete variable domain, with remaining parts taken from reference TRBV5-1 and TRBJ2-1, reads KAGVTQTPRYLIKTRGQQVTLSCSPISGHRSVSWYQQTPGQGLQFLFEYFSETQRNKGNFPGRFSGRQFSNSRSEMNVSTLELGDSALYLCASSLDSGVKQFFGPGTRLTVL.

This sequence joins TRBV6-1 and TRBJ1-2, with a possible D match to TRBD1 (5 bases). The CDR3 contains 17 residues. In germline, CDR1 is MNHNS, CDR2 SASEGT. The V gene lost 0 bases and the J gene lost 2 bases, with 16 bases spanning the gap. The CDR3 DNA reads TGTGCCAGCAGTGAAGCTCGGGACTCAAGGGGAAACTATGGCTACACCTTC. Translated, it gives CASSEARDSRGNYGYTF.

As DNA, the CDR3 is TGCGCCAGCCGGAGAACCCAGATATCTAACTATGGCTACACCTTC. As protein: CASRRTQISNYGYTF. This rearrangement joins TRBV5-1 to TRBJ1-2, with D uncertain. The V and J ends lost 7 bases and 0 bases respectively, with 16 bases between them. CDR3 length: 15 residues. In germline, CDR1 is SGHRS, CDR2 YFSETQ.

The rearrangement links TRBV25-1 to TRBJ2-5, with unresolved D. Trimming removed 1 base at V and 6 bases at J, with 3 bases between. Germline CDR1 is MGHDK and CDR2 is SYGVNS. The length of the CDR3 is 11 residues. The CDR3 here is CASSELKTQYF. CDR3 bases: TGTGCCAGCAGTGAATTGAAGACCCAGTACTTC.

The rearrangement links TRBV30 to TRBJ1-3; D perhaps matches TRBD1 (5 bases). Germline assignment: CDR1 GTSNPN and CDR2 SVGIG (reference sequence). This CDR3 comprises 13 residues. The DNA for the CDR3 is TGTGGATCGACAGTCAGCTCTGGAAACACCATATATTTT. Protein sequence: CGSTVSSGNTIYF.

V is TRBV5-1 and J is TRBJ1-5; D is ambiguous. The germline V gene has CDR1 SGHRS and CDR2 YFSETQ. The CDR3 sequence is 16 residues long. V was cut by 0 bases and J by 0 bases, with 10 bases left in between. CDR3 nucleotides: TGCGCCAGCAGCTTGGGTGGTGGGGATAGCAATCAGCCCCAGCATTTT. It translates to CASSLGGGDSNQPQHF.

The CDR3 coding sequence is TGTGCCAGCAGCATAAGGGGACTCGCTAATGAAAAACTGTTTTTT. It specifies CASSIRGLANEKLFF. The rearrangement joins TRBV7-8 to TRBJ1-4, with a tentative D call TRBD1 (5 bases). CDR3 length equals 15 residues. CDR1 and CDR2 (germline): SGHVS, FQNEAQ. Trimming took off 5 bases at V and 3 bases at J, with 13 bases between the two ends.

CDR3 in amino acids: CASATSGGPYEQYF. CDR3 nucleotide sequence: TGTGCCAGTGCTACTAGCGGGGGGCCCTACGAGCAGTACTTC. V is TRBV18 and J is TRBJ2-7; 12 bases are shared with TRBD2. This CDR3 spans 14 amino acids. CDR1 is KGHSH, CDR2 LQKENI, per germline. V lost 9 bases, J lost 2 bases, and 5 bases stayed unmatched.

The rearrangement uses TRBV28 and TRBJ1-1; D uncertain. V lost 6 bases, J lost 4 bases, and 15 bases lay in between. This CDR3 is built from 14 residues. CDR1 is MDHEN, CDR2 SYDVKM, per germline. In DNA form, the CDR3 reads TGTGCCAGCAGGTACCTGGAGAGGACCACTGAAGCTTTCTTT. Translation: CASRYLERTTEAFF.

This chain uses TRBV11-2 with TRBJ1-2; D ambiguous. Germline CDR1 SGHAT, CDR2 FQNNGV. Trimming removed 1 base from V and 0 bases from J, with 9 bases in between. The CDR3 loop spans 15 amino acids. The CDR3 DNA reads TGTGCCAGCAGCTTAGTTCTGGCTACTAACTATGGCTACACCTTC. Translating gives CASSLVLATNYGYTF.

As DNA, the CDR3 is TGCGCCAGCAGCCGCCGGGACAGGGGTGCCGATACGCAGTATTTT. Its translation: CASSRRDRGADTQYF. The V call is TRBV5-1, the J call TRBJ2-3; TRBD1 matches 10 bases. The germline V gene has CDR1 SGHRS and CDR2 YFSETQ. J lost 6 bases, V lost 4 bases, and 8 bases had no gene match. This CDR3 spans 15 amino acids.

This chain links TRBV5-1 with TRBJ1-2; TRBD1 is a possible D gene (6 bases). The germline gives CDR1 SGHRS, CDR2 YFSETQ. The CDR3 covers 12 residues. The ends were cut back, 2 bases at V and 8 bases at J, with 10 bases in the middle. CDR3 region: CASSFSQGGYTF. The CDR3 nucleotides read TGCGCCAGCAGCTTTAGTCAGGGGGGCTACACCTTC.

The chain uses TRBV5-1 and TRBJ2-7; 10 bases are shared with TRBD2. This CDR3 spans 17 amino acids. Germline CDR1 is SGHRS and CDR2 is YFSETQ. V was pared by 4 bases and J by 1 base, with 11 bases of the junction left unmatched. The DNA of the CDR3 is TGCGCCAGCAGCCTCCTGGCTAGCGGGGGATCTTCCTACGAGCAGTACTTC. Translated, it gives CASSLLASGGSSYEQYF.

The genes are TRBV2 and TRBJ1-6, with a weak D call TRBD1 (5 bases). The germline gives CDR1 SNHLY, CDR2 FYNNEI. V gave up 3 bases and J gave up 9 bases, with 15 bases separating them. This CDR3 has 15 residues. Here the CDR3 DNA reads TGTGCCAGCAGTGAGCGTCAGGGAAATTCTTCACCCCTCCACTTT. It yields the protein CASSERQGNSSPLHF.

CDR3 in DNA: TGTGCCATCAGTGGAGGGGGCAGTTCATCAGGCTATGGCTACACCTTC. It translates to CAISGGGSSSGYGYTF. The chain is built from TRBV10-3 and TRBJ1-2, with 7 bases matching TRBD1. The CDR3 has 16 residues. The junction had 12 bases not matched to a gene; V was cut back by 4 bases and J by 4 bases. Germline loops: CDR1 ENHRY, CDR2 SYGVKD.

In its sample, this clone was seen once. The chain has TRBV12-5 and TRBJ2-2, with D maybe TRBD1 (5 bases). CDR1 LGHNT and CDR2 FRNRAP come from the germline V gene. V was pared by 6 bases and J by 1 base, with 12 bases between. This CDR3 is 15 amino acids long. CDR3 sequence: CASGPPRGNTGELFF. The CDR3 DNA reads as TGTGCTAGTGGCCCTCCAAGGGGGAACACCGGGGAGCTGTTTTTT.